This passage covers 18 T cell receptor beta chains from one sample sequenced in a study of OX40 agonist ivuxolimab in advanced cancers. Measured with immunoSEQ multiplex PCR; TCRdb has only the in-frame clones, and not every one. The sample carries fewer than 90,000 clones, 75% to 90% recorded once. The material sequenced was CD4+ or CD8+ T cells sorted from blood, taken in a trial of the OX40 agonist ivuxolimab. Receptor source: an adult with an advanced solid tumor such as melanoma, head and neck, liver or kidney cancer.

This clone was counted a single time. The rearrangement links TRBV7-2 to TRBJ2-3; 8 nucleotides line up with TRBD2. The CDR3 extends over 16 amino acids. Trimming took 5 bases from V and 5 from J; bases not matched to a gene: 12. CDR1 and CDR2 from the germline V gene are SGHTA and FQGNSA. The CDR3 sequence is CASSLSGGQFGDTQYF. Here the CDR3 DNA reads TGTGCCAGCAGCCTTTCGGGAGGGCAATTTGGAGATACGCAGTATTTT. Supplemented by reference TRBV7-2 and TRBJ2-3, the full variable domain reads GAGVSQSPSNKVTEKGKDVELRCDPISGHTALYWYRQSLGQGLEFLIYFQGNSAPDKSGLPSDRFSAERTGGSVSTLTIQRTQQEDSAVYLCASSLSGGQFGDTQYFGPGTRLTVL.

This chain joins TRBV18 and TRBJ2-1; 8 nucleotides match TRBD2. The CDR3 is 13 amino acids. CDR1 is KGHSH and CDR2 is LQKENI in the germline V gene. V shed 3 bases, J shed 12 bases, and the junction held 7 bases outside the gene matches. The CDR3 region has the DNA TGTGCCAGCTCACCGGGACTAGGTTGGACGCAGTTCTTC. It encodes CASSPGLGWTQFF.

The chain couples TRBV7-9 to TRBJ1-1, with D perhaps matching TRBD1 (5 bases). The CDR3 runs to 14 residues. V shed 2 bases and J shed 5 bases, with 12 bases lying between them. The germline gives CDR1 SEHNR, CDR2 FQNEAQ (reference sequence). The CDR3 loop is CASSLTTGETEAFF. CDR3 DNA: TGTGCCAGCAGCTTAACAACAGGTGAAACTGAAGCTTTCTTT.

The chain has TRBV5-1 and TRBJ2-5, with D possibly being TRBD1 or TRBD2 (5 bases each). V dropped 0 bases and J dropped 1 base, with 10 bases sitting between them. Germline CDR1 SGHRS, CDR2 YFSETQ. The CDR3 is made up of 15 amino acids. The CDR3 sequence: CASSLARGTQETQYF. In DNA, the CDR3 is TGCGCCAGCAGCTTGGCTCGGGGCACCCAAGAGACCCAGTACTTC.

The chain combines TRBV7-6 with TRBJ1-2; D ambiguous. This CDR3 is built from 14 residues. V was cut by 5 bases and J by 1 base, with 11 bases left in between. Germline CDR1 is SGHVS and CDR2 is FNYEAQ. DNA of the CDR3: TGTGCCAGCAGCCCAAAAGAGGGTAACTATGGCTACACCTTC. Amino acid sequence: CASSPKEGNYGYTF.

This chain links TRBV5-1 with TRBJ2-6, with 9 bases identical to TRBD1. The CDR3 extends over 17 amino acids. The V and J ends lost 2 bases and 0 bases, in that order; junction bases with no gene match: 3. The germline gives CDR1 SGHRS, CDR2 YFSETQ. The CDR3 loop is CASSLGTGNSGANVLTF. CDR3 nucleotide sequence: TGCGCCAGCAGCTTAGGGACAGGGAACTCTGGGGCCAACGTCCTGACTTTC.

The rearrangement joins TRBV6-5 to TRBJ1-1; D unresolved. Germline CDR1 is MNHEY and CDR2 is SVGAGI. V was cut by 6 bases and J by 1 base, with 12 bases left in between. This CDR3 contains 14 residues. In DNA, the CDR3 is TGTGCCAGCAGCAACTCATGGCAGAACACTGAAGCTTTCTTT. It translates to CASSNSWQNTEAFF.

This clone is a singleton in its sample. The chain carries TRBV4-2 and TRBJ1-2; D remains ambiguous. From germline, CDR1 is LGHNA and CDR2 YNFKEQ. The CDR3 sequence is 12 residues long. CDR3 sequence reads: CASSGSYYGYTF. For the CDR3, the DNA is TGTGCGAGTAGTGGGAGCTACTATGGCTACACCTTC.

The rearrangement joins TRBV5-1 to TRBJ2-7, with TRBD1 as a possible D gene (6 bases). Trimming pared 7 bases from V and 2 bases from J, leaving 13 bases between. Germline CDR1 reads SGHRS; CDR2 reads YFSETQ. The CDR3 totals 13 residues. The CDR3 DNA reads as TGCGCCAGCTACAGGGACACTACCTACGAGCAGTACTTC. The encoded protein is CASYRDTTYEQYF.

Written as DNA, the CDR3 is TGCGCCAGCAGCCAAGAACAGGGGGCATATGGCTACACCTTC. This translates into CASSQEQGAYGYTF. The chain employs TRBV4-1 and TRBJ1-2, with 9 bases matching TRBD1. V lost 0 bases, J lost 5 bases, and 1 base stayed unmatched. CDR1 is MGHRA and CDR2 is YSYEKL in the germline V gene. This CDR3 region has 14 residues.

This sequence joins TRBV2 and TRBJ1-2; no reliable D call. Trimming cost V 4 bases and J 4 bases, with 10 bases left between them. Germline values: CDR1 SNHLY, CDR2 FYNNEI. The CDR3 extends over 13 amino acids. The CDR3 DNA sequence: TGTGCCAGCAGTGTAACGGGAATCTATGGCTACACCTTC. As protein: CASSVTGIYGYTF.

Comments on this clone: Within the sample, other DNA sequences also encode this same CDR3. J is TRBJ1-1 and V is TRBV28; D call uncertain. This CDR3 contains 12 residues. Trimming pared 3 bases from V and 0 bases from J, leaving 2 bases between. Looked up from germline, CDR1 is MDHEN and CDR2 is SYDVKM. The CDR3 nucleotides are TGTGCCAGCAGTTTGTTGAACACTGAAGCTTTCTTT. It encodes CASSLLNTEAFF.

The V gene is TRBV6-5, the J gene TRBJ2-7, with D possibly being TRBD2 (6 bases). The CDR3 runs to 14 residues. V dropped 5 bases and J dropped 3 bases, with 14 bases sitting between them. CDR1 and CDR2 from the germline V gene are MNHEY and SVGAGI. The CDR3 DNA reads as TGTGCCAGCAGTGACTGGAGGCGGGGCTACGAGCAGTACTTC. This sequence encodes CASSDWRRGYEQYF.

This clone occurred once. This chain links TRBV10-3 with TRBJ2-7; possible D gene TRBD1, 5 bases. The germline gives CDR1 ENHRY, CDR2 SYGVKD. There are 15 residues in the CDR3. V lost 3 bases to trimming and J lost 3 bases, with 15 bases between them. This CDR3 is CAISDPSGIGYEQYF. CDR3 nucleotides: TGTGCCATCAGTGACCCTTCAGGGATCGGCTACGAGCAGTACTTC.

This sequence joins TRBV19 and TRBJ1-2; D gene ambiguous. Between the trimmed V and J ends, which lost 0 bases and 7 bases, there was a span of 9 bases. Per germline, CDR1 LNHDA and CDR2 SQIVND (reference sequence). The CDR3 covers 13 residues. The CDR3 nucleotides are TGTGCCAGTAGTATAGATCTGGACCGTGGCTACACCTTC. As protein: CASSIDLDRGYTF. Filled out from reference TRBV19 and TRBJ1-2, the complete variable domain reads DGGITQSPKYLFRKEGQNVTLSCEQNLNHDAMYWYRQDPGQGLRLIYYSQIVNDFQKGDIAEGYSVSREKKESFPLTVTSAQKNPTAFYLCASSIDLDRGYTFGSGTRLTVV.

The chain employs TRBV19 and TRBJ2-5; D possibly corresponds to TRBD1 (5 bases). Per germline, CDR1 LNHDA and CDR2 SQIVND (reference sequence). This CDR3 is 15 amino acids long. Trimming left V 2 bases short and J 1 base short, with 11 bases between. The CDR3 loop reads CASSILGQVQETQYF. CDR3 DNA: TGTGCCAGTAGTATACTGGGGCAGGTCCAAGAGACCCAGTACTTC.

The chain uses TRBV4-2 and TRBJ2-1, with TRBD2 matching 10 bases. Germline values: CDR1 LGHNA, CDR2 YNFKEQ. CDR3 length: 12 residues. V gave up 3 bases and J gave up 13 bases; unmatched junction bases: 3. The CDR3 loop is CASSHTSGEQFF. DNA of the CDR3: TGTGCCAGCAGCCACACTAGCGGGGAACAGTTCTTC.

The chain employs TRBV5-1 and TRBJ1-1; TRBD1 might be the D (6 bases). V dropped 1 base and J dropped 5 bases, with 15 bases sitting between them. CDR3 size: 15 residues. CDR1 is SGHRS, CDR2 YFSETQ, per germline. CDR3 nucleotide sequence: TGCGCCAGCAGCTTGTATATCGGGCAGGGGACTGAAGCTTTCTTT. This translates into CASSLYIGQGTEAFF.